The rows below give T cell receptor beta chains drawn from one sample of a study of T cell responses to AZD1222 COVID-19 vaccine. The protocol was immunoSEQ multiplex PCR, while the TCRdb copy is restricted to in-frame clones and leaves out a portion. The repertoire holds 80,000 to 95,000 clones, with 92% as singletons. Sequencing used peripheral blood, obtained on day 0 of AZD1222 vaccination. These TCRs come from an adult in good health. Both conserved end residues are part of each CDR3. D genes are given only for firm matches. Only part of the rows carry a size: once, few, many, or a class if the clone is expanded.

>TRBJ2-1|NA|13|TRBV19|NA
TGTGCCAGTAGTTTATACGCGTACAATGAGCAGTTCTTC
CASSLYAYNEQFF
>TRBJ1-2|once|13|TRBV7-9|NA
TGTGCCAGCAGCGCACAGACAGACTATGGCTACACCTTC
CASSAQTDYGYTF
>TRBJ1-2|NA|16|TRBV24-1|TRBD1
TGTGCCACCAGTGATTTAGGTGCAGGGGGCGAGAGTGGCTACACCTTC
CATSDLGAGGESGYTF
>TRBJ1-5|NA|19|TRBV2|NA
TGTGCCAGCAGTGAGGGCCCGGAACACCGGCTGCAGAGCAATCAGCCCCAGCATTTT
CASSEGPEHRLQSNQPQHF
>TRBJ2-1|NA|17|TRBV9|TRBD2
TGTGCCAGCAGCGTAGCGGGAGGGACTAGTCCCTACAATGAGCAGTTCTTC
CASSVAGGTSPYNEQFF
>TRBJ2-1|NA|15|TRBV9|NA
TGTGCCAGCAGCGTTGGGAGTGGCGCCTACAATGAGCAGTTCTTC
CASSVGSGAYNEQFF
>TRBJ1-1|NA|14|TRBV5-4|NA
TGTGCCAGCAGCCCCAAGCAAAGGGACACTGAAGCTTTCTTT
CASSPKQRDTEAFF
>TRBJ1-5|NA|14|TRBV18|NA
TGTGCCAGCTCACCACCTGGGGGATCCCAGCCCCAGCATTTT
CASSPPGGSQPQHF
>TRBJ2-2|NA|16|TRBV5-1|TRBD2
TGCGCCAGCAGCGGGGGACTAGCAGCGAACACCGGGGAGCTGTTTTTT
CASSGGLAANTGELFF
>TRBJ1-2|once|11|TRBV10-3|NA
TGTGCCATCAGTGACAACTATGGCTACACCTTC
CAISDNYGYTF
>TRBJ2-2|NA|14|TRBV5-1|NA
TGCGCCAGCAGCTCCTGGACGGGAACCGGGGAGCTGTTTTTT
CASSSWTGTGELFF
>TRBJ1-5|NA|15|TRBV28|TRBD1
TGTGCCAGCAGCCAAACCGGACAGGGTCGTCAGCCCCAGCATTTT
CASSQTGQGRQPQHF
>TRBJ2-1|NA|16|TRBV27|NA
TGTGCCAGCCATGACCAGCGGCAAACCTCCTACAATGAGCAGTTCTTC
CASHDQRQTSYNEQFF
>TRBJ1-1|NA|13|TRBV28|NA
TGTGCCAGCAGCCTGCGACAGAACACTGAAGCTTTCTTT
CASSLRQNTEAFF
>TRBJ1-5|NA|15|TRBV4-1|TRBD1
TGCGCCAGCAGCCAAGTAGCGACAGGGAATCAGCCCCAGCATTTT
CASSQVATGNQPQHF
>TRBJ2-3|medium-sized|16|TRBV5-1|TRBD2
TGCGCCAGCAGCTTGGCTAGCGGGAGTGGGGCAGATACGCAGTATTTT
CASSLASGSGADTQYF
>TRBJ1-6|NA|16|TRBV4-3|TRBD1
TGCGCCAGCAGCCAAGAATACAGGGGTGGAATTTCACCCCTCCACTTT
CASSQEYRGGISPLHF
>TRBJ2-3|NA|16|TRBV18|NA
TGTGCCAGCTCACCGGTAGAACGCCCCGGCACAGATACGCAGTATTTT
CASSPVERPGTDTQYF
>TRBJ2-3|NA|14|TRBV11-3|TRBD2
TGTGCCAGCAGCTTTAGCGGGAGTGCAGATACGCAGTATTTT
CASSFSGSADTQYF
>TRBJ2-7|NA|15|TRBV3-1/TRBV3-2|TRBD1
TGTGCCAGCAGCCGACCGGGACAGGGAGAAGTCGAGCAGTACTTC
CASSRPGQGEVEQYF
>TRBJ2-6|NA|18|TRBV7-6|TRBD1
TGTGCCAGCAGCTTAGTGGGGCAGGGGGCGGCTGGGGCCAACGTCCTGACTTTC
CASSLVGQGAAGANVLTF
>TRBJ2-3|NA|16|TRBV5-1|TRBD2
TGCGCCAGCAGCGGCGGGACTAGCGGTGTCACAGATACGCAGTATTTT
CASSGGTSGVTDTQYF
>TRBJ2-7|NA|15|TRBV27|NA
TGTGCCAGCAGTTTTGGGGGAGGTTTGTTCTACGAGCAGTACTTC
CASSFGGGLFYEQYF
>TRBJ2-5|NA|16|TRBV18|NA
TGTGCCAGCTCACCCAGGCGAGGGGTTCTGGAAGAGACCCAGTACTTC
CASSPRRGVLEETQYF
>TRBJ1-1|once|13|TRBV5-4|TRBD1
TGTGCCAGCAGAAACAGGGGGAACACTGAAGCTTTCTTT
CASRNRGNTEAFF
>TRBJ2-1|NA|15|TRBV9|TRBD2
TGTGCCAGCAGCGTAGTAGCGGGAGTAGATAATGAGCAGTTCTTC
CASSVVAGVDNEQFF
>TRBJ1-2|NA|16|TRBV3-1/TRBV3-2|TRBD1
TGTGCCAGCAGCCCTCCCGGACAGGGGTTCTTAATCGGCTACACCTTC
CASSPPGQGFLIGYTF